This entry features one TCR beta chain sequence. Antigen: not known. Sequenced by immunoSEQ multiplex PCR; TCRdb stores in-frame clones only, minus some. The data hold about 220,000 clones, with 80% to 95% observed a single time. Trimming left V 4 bases short and J 2 bases short, with 9 bases between. Germline-derived CDR1 and CDR2 are SGHNT and YYREEE (reference sequence). This CDR3 region has 13 residues. This entry belongs to a study of cytomegalovirus exposure and HLA in healthy donors. Study conclusions and caveats: Cytomegalovirus status was reportedly diagnosed by the classifier with high specificity and sensitivity. In vitro data verified a few CMV-associated chains as specific for CMV antigens.

The sequenced material came from PBMCs. The rearrangement uses TRBV5-4 and TRBJ1-1; unclear D gene. The sequence came from a woman under 30 in good health and CMV-seronegative. CDR3 in amino acids: CASSPGVNTEAFF. The CDR3 DNA sequence: TGTGCCAGCAGCCCGGGTGTAAACACTGAAGCTTTCTTT. Full variable domain (missing parts from reference TRBV5-4 and TRBJ1-1): ETGVTQSPTHLIKTRGQQVTLRCSSQSGHNTVSWYQQALGQGPQFIFQYYREEENGRGNFPPRFSGLQFPNYSSELNVNALELDDSALYLCASSPGVNTEAFFGQGTRLTVV.